The TCR beta chain described here comes from a study of T cell changes during pregnancy in multiple sclerosis. Assay: immunoSEQ multiplex PCR; the TCRdb copy retains only in-frame clones and omits some. This sample carries 33,000 or so clones, 80% to 90% of them seen once, and the ten largest clones take 11%. This CDR3 contains 14 residues. The V end was cut by 3 bases, the J end by 3 bases, with 11 bases between. The germline V gene has CDR1 MDHEN and CDR2 SYDVKM. Sequencing was performed on CD8+ T cells from peripheral blood mononuclear cells, taken in the third trimester of pregnancy. V gene TRBV28 combines with J gene TRBJ1-2; tentative D call: TRBD1 (5 bases). This TCR came from a female donor with multiple sclerosis, enrolled in a pregnancy study. CDR3 amino acids: CASSFVGLDYGYTF. CDR3 coding DNA: TGTGCCAGCAGTTTTGTGGGGCTGGACTATGGCTACACCTTC.